Listed below are T cell receptor beta chains from one sample, sequenced in a study of PD-L1 blockade in urothelial cancer. This table comes from immunoSEQ multiplex PCR, and its TCRdb copy is limited to in-frame clones, with some not included. The sample yields around 87,000 clones, around four fifths seen once. The input for sequencing was PBMCs, taken around atezolizumab (anti-PD-L1) treatment. All receptors derive from a man in his 70s with urothelial cancer. CDR3s include the opening cysteine and the closing phenylalanine or tryptophan. Each record gives: J gene, V gene, CDR3 protein.

j_gene: TRBJ2-1; v_gene: TRBV19; CDR3aa: CASSLGTSGRTNEQFF
j_gene: TRBJ1-4; v_gene: TRBV6-5; CDR3aa: CASRGTGGYNEKLFF
j_gene: TRBJ2-1; v_gene: TRBV9; CDR3aa: CASSRMLAGGDEQFF
j_gene: TRBJ2-3; v_gene: TRBV7-3; CDR3aa: CASSPGGDLDTQYF
j_gene: TRBJ2-7; v_gene: TRBV4-2; CDR3aa: CASSQDEESSSYEQYF
j_gene: TRBJ2-7; v_gene: TRBV5-1; CDR3aa: CASSDGTGGSLTYEQYF
j_gene: TRBJ2-7; v_gene: TRBV19; CDR3aa: CASSIGADSYEQYF
j_gene: TRBJ2-3; v_gene: TRBV28; CDR3aa: CASSFPTNSNTQYF
j_gene: TRBJ2-1; v_gene: TRBV7-9; CDR3aa: CASSPGTGTSDEQFF
j_gene: TRBJ2-4; v_gene: TRBV7-9; CDR3aa: CASSSGQSKNIQYF
j_gene: TRBJ1-2; v_gene: TRBV5-8; CDR3aa: CASSLGQGADGYTF
j_gene: TRBJ2-3; v_gene: TRBV27; CDR3aa: CASSFRTSRTDTQYF
j_gene: TRBJ1-5; v_gene: TRBV10-2; CDR3aa: CASSDDRGNQPQHF
j_gene: TRBJ2-7; v_gene: TRBV7-2; CDR3aa: CASSLEGRSGSQQYF
j_gene: TRBJ2-7; v_gene: TRBV4-3; CDR3aa: CASSQSTGTAYEQYF
j_gene: TRBJ1-2; v_gene: TRBV2; CDR3aa: CASSGGGGVGGYTF
j_gene: TRBJ1-1; v_gene: TRBV18; CDR3aa: CASSPLTVGTEAFF
j_gene: TRBJ2-1; v_gene: TRBV9; CDR3aa: CASSLTGTSGGDEQFF
j_gene: TRBJ1-1; v_gene: TRBV5-5; CDR3aa: CASSLGTGLPNTEAFF
j_gene: TRBJ2-1; v_gene: TRBV6-5; CDR3aa: CASSWTAYNEQFF
j_gene: TRBJ2-3; v_gene: TRBV5-1; CDR3aa: CASSLATDRGTDTQYF